Listed here are 17 T cell receptor beta chains from one sample, sequenced in a study of human CD4 T cells and Enterobacteriaceae. Memory CD4+ T cells were sorted as all CD4+ cells except CD45RA+CCR7+CD95- naive cells, over 95% pure. Sequencing was performed with immunoSEQ multiplex PCR; in TCRdb, only in-frame clones are kept and a portion is missing. The sample carries tens of thousands of clones, approximately 84% recorded once. Sequencing was done on a sample of memory CD4+ T cells from blood. These receptors were taken from a human donor in good health.

The chain carries TRBV19 and TRBJ1-2; no definite D call. The length of the CDR3 is 14 residues. Trimming took off 3 bases at V and 3 bases at J, with 11 bases between the two ends. Germline V CDR1 and CDR2: LNHDA, SQIVND (reference sequence). CDR3 DNA sequence: TGTGCCAGTAGTATTATCGGCCGGGACTATGGCTACACCTTC. Amino acid sequence: CASSIIGRDYGYTF. Looking up the rest from reference TRBV19 and TRBJ1-2 gives the full variable domain: DGGITQSPKYLFRKEGQNVTLSCEQNLNHDAMYWYRQDPGQGLRLIYYSQIVNDFQKGDIAEGYSVSREKKESFPLTVTSAQKNPTAFYLCASSIIGRDYGYTFGSGTRLTVV.

The chain has TRBV29-1 and TRBJ1-2; 7 positions match TRBD1. J gave up 3 bases and V 6 bases, and 10 bases lay outside the gene matches. Germline lookup yields CDR1 SQVTM and CDR2 ANQGSEA. CDR3 length: 14 residues. CDR3 sequence: CSVVQGEWDYGYTF. In DNA form, the CDR3 reads TGCAGCGTCGTCCAGGGGGAGTGGGACTATGGCTACACCTTC.

The CDR3 loop reads CAWGLTGGSYEQYF. The CDR3, as DNA: TGTGCCTGGGGTCTCACCGGGGGTTCCTACGAGCAGTACTTC. This chain connects TRBV30 to TRBJ2-7; perhaps TRBD2 as D (6 bases). CDR3 length equals 14 residues. Germline CDR1 and CDR2: GTSNPN and SVGIG (reference sequence). V gave up 5 bases and J gave up 1 base, with 15 bases separating them. Drawing the rest from reference TRBV30 and TRBJ2-7, the complete variable domain is SQTIHQWPATLVQPVGSPLSLECTVEGTSNPNLYWYRQAAGRGLQLLFYSVGIGQISSEVPQNLSASRPQDRQFILSSKKLLLSDSGFYLCAWGLTGGSYEQYFGPGTRLTVT.

The chain carries TRBV4-1 and TRBJ1-1; D is unclear. The CDR3 totals 14 residues. The germline V and J ends were trimmed by 0 bases and 7 bases, with 12 bases remaining between them. Per germline, CDR1 MGHRA and CDR2 YSYEKL. CDR3 in DNA: TGCGCCAGCAGCCAAGAGTTGGGCAGTGTTGAAGCTTTCTTT. Translation gives CASSQELGSVEAFF.

The chain carries TRBV10-3 and TRBJ1-2; 12 nucleotides agree with TRBD1. V lost 4 bases to trimming and J lost 4 bases; unmatched junction nucleotides: 10. The CDR3 runs to 17 residues. Germline V CDR1 and CDR2: ENHRY, SYGVKD. The CDR3 DNA follows: TGTGCCATCAGTGCCCAGGGGGGACAGGGGGCCGGCTATGGCTACACCTTC. It is translated as CAISAQGGQGAGYGYTF.

This chain connects TRBV5-1 to TRBJ2-5; 9 bases map to TRBD1. Germline V lookup: CDR1 SGHRS, CDR2 YFSETQ. The CDR3 is made up of 14 amino acids. V gave up 3 bases and J gave up 1 base; unmatched junction bases: 1. The CDR3 sequence is CASSWGQGQETQYF. The CDR3 DNA reads TGCGCCAGCAGCTGGGGACAGGGCCAAGAGACCCAGTACTTC.

The chain carries TRBV29-1 and TRBJ2-6; D is ambiguous. Looked up from germline, CDR1 is SQVTM and CDR2 is ANQGSEA. V was trimmed by 5 bases and J by 1 base, leaving 12 bases between them. CDR3 length equals 15 residues. This CDR3 is CSVPDGPSGANVLTF. As DNA, the CDR3 is TGCAGCGTTCCCGACGGCCCGTCTGGGGCCAACGTCCTGACTTTC.

This chain connects TRBV5-1 to TRBJ1-1, with a possible D match to TRBD1 (5 bases). There are 15 residues in the CDR3. Germline CDR1 and CDR2: SGHRS and YFSETQ. V was cut by 4 bases and J by 1 base, with 14 bases left in between. CDR3 sequence reads: CASSTSGARNTEAFF. Written as DNA, the CDR3 is TGCGCCAGCAGCACCTCCGGGGCCAGGAACACTGAAGCTTTCTTT.

This clone showed up just a few times. The V and J genes are TRBV5-4 and TRBJ2-7; 7 bases are shared with TRBD2. There are 16 residues in the CDR3. V gave up 4 bases and J gave up 0 bases; unmatched junction bases: 10. Germline CDR1 and CDR2: SGHNT and YYREEE (reference sequence). The CDR3 DNA reads TGTGCCAGCAGCGGCCCCGGAGGGACTAACTCCTACGAGCAGTACTTC. As protein: CASSGPGGTNSYEQYF.

Here the CDR3 reads CASSLEGQGTYEQYF. CDR3 DNA sequence: TGTGCCAGCAGCTTAGAGGGACAGGGAACCTACGAGCAGTACTTC. V and J are TRBV7-2 and TRBJ2-7; 9 bases fit TRBD1. CDR1 is SGHTA, CDR2 FQGNSA, per germline. CDR3 size: 15 residues. V dropped 1 base and J dropped 2; count of bases not matched to a gene: 3. Using reference TRBV7-2 and TRBJ2-7 for the parts outside the CDR3, the full variable domain is GAGVSQSPSNKVTEKGKDVELRCDPISGHTALYWYRQSLGQGLEFLIYFQGNSAPDKSGLPSDRFSAERTGGSVSTLTIQRTQQEDSAVYLCASSLEGQGTYEQYFGPGTRLTVT.

In its sample, this clone was seen a few times. The chain joins TRBV30 to TRBJ1-5, with a weak D call TRBD1 (6 bases). CDR3 length: 13 amino acids. The ends were cut back, 3 bases at V and 4 bases at J, with 10 bases in the middle. Germline CDR1 and CDR2: GTSNPN and SVGIG (reference sequence). For the CDR3, the DNA is TGTGCCTGGAGCACAGGGAGGAATCAGCCCCAGCATTTT. Residues: CAWSTGRNQPQHF. Supplemented by reference TRBV30 and TRBJ1-5, the full variable domain reads SQTIHQWPATLVQPVGSPLSLECTVEGTSNPNLYWYRQAAGRGLQLLFYSVGIGQISSEVPQNLSASRPQDRQFILSSKKLLLSDSGFYLCAWSTGRNQPQHFGDGTRLSIL.

The J gene is TRBJ1-4, the V gene TRBV7-2, with TRBD1 matching 9 bases. After removal of 5 bases from V and 4 bases from J, the junction contained 5 bases not matched to a gene. Per the germline V gene, CDR1 is SGHTA and CDR2 is FQGNSA. The CDR3 is made up of 15 amino acids. CDR3 DNA: TGTGCCAGCAGCCCACAGGGGGCGAATAATGAAAAACTGTTTTTT. It translates to CASSPQGANNEKLFF.

The chain employs TRBV5-4 and TRBJ2-7; 9 bases match TRBD2. Germline values: CDR1 SGHNT, CDR2 YYREEE (reference sequence). This CDR3 contains 14 residues. Trimming cost V 5 bases and J 1 base; bases outside gene matches: 4. The CDR3 nucleotides are TGTGCCAGCAGACCAGCGGGAGGATCCTACGAGCAGTACTTC. Its protein is CASRPAGGSYEQYF.

The chain is built from TRBV18 and TRBJ2-7; the D gene could be TRBD1 or TRBD2 (5 bases each). The CDR3 spans 15 residues. V lost 0 bases and J 4 bases, leaving 13 bases between the germline ends. The germline V gene encodes CDR1 KGHSH and CDR2 LQKENI. CDR3 in amino acids: CASSPPGVKGYEQYF. The CDR3 DNA reads as TGTGCCAGCTCACCACCGGGGGTCAAAGGATACGAGCAGTACTTC.

This clone has only one observation. The rearrangement uses TRBV7-8 and TRBJ2-3, with 13 bases matching TRBD2. CDR1 SGHVS and CDR2 FQNEAQ come from the germline V gene. The CDR3 loop spans 16 amino acids. With 4 bases clipped from V and 8 bases from J, the junction kept 9 bases outside the gene matches. CDR3 nucleotide sequence: TGTGCCAGCAGCTGGACTAGCGGGAGAGCACAGATTACGCAGTATTTT. This codes for CASSWTSGRAQITQYF.

The V call is TRBV18, the J call TRBJ2-7; the match to TRBD2 covers 7 bases. The CDR3 is made up of 18 amino acids. J lost 0 bases, V lost 2 bases, and 13 bases had no gene match. The germline CDR1 and CDR2 sequences are KGHSH and LQKENI. CDR3 protein: CASSPSGEGYRNSYEQYF. CDR3 DNA: TGTGCCAGCTCACCAAGCGGGGAAGGGTATCGAAACTCCTACGAGCAGTACTTC. Full variable domain (missing parts from reference TRBV18 and TRBJ2-7): NAGVMQNPRHLVRRRGQEARLRCSPMKGHSHVYWYRQLPEEGLKFMVYLQKENIIDESGMPKERFSAEFPKEGPSILRIQQVVRGDSAAYFCASSPSGEGYRNSYEQYFGPGTRLTVT.

This clone was picked up a small number of times. The chain recombines TRBV11-2 with TRBJ2-3; 11 bases agree with TRBD2. V lost 5 bases and J lost 2; bases outside the gene matches: 3. The CDR3 extends over 15 amino acids. Germline CDR1 SGHAT, CDR2 FQNNGV. The CDR3: CASSRLAGITDTQYF. The CDR3 region has the DNA TGTGCCAGCAGCCGACTAGCGGGGATCACAGATACGCAGTATTTT.